Listed below are T cell receptor beta chains from one sample, sequenced in a study of blood T cell repertoires in COVID-19. This table comes from immunoSEQ multiplex PCR, and its TCRdb copy is limited to in-frame clones, with some not included. This table has just under 40,000 clones, 65% to 90% appearing once. The sample was peripheral blood. These receptors were collected from a human donor in a cohort sampled during active COVID-19. Both conserved end residues are trimmed from each CDR3.

cdr3_length	v_call	j_call	cdr3_aa
14	TRBV27	TRBJ1-2	ASSPGDGTGGWGYT
12	TRBV6-5	TRBJ1-2	ASSYSVGRPGYT
10	TRBV7-9	TRBJ2-3	ASSLTADTQY
11	TRBV7-3	TRBJ2-5	ASSLGAVETQY
13	TRBV6-5	TRBJ2-1	ASNIAGVGSRQQF
13	TRBV2	TRBJ2-7	ASSVKRDSSYEQY
11	TRBV12-3/TRBV12-4	TRBJ1-4	ASSLSYNEKLF
11	TRBV27	TRBJ1-3	ASSLTVGDTIY
14	TRBV9	TRBJ2-1	ASSGQGGRGLDEQF
13	TRBV29-1	TRBJ2-3	SVWVRGGGTDTQY
12	TRBV6-5	TRBJ2-5	ASSYSQTGETQY
12	TRBV5-1	TRBJ1-1	ASSFGTENTEAF
15	TRBV3-1/TRBV3-2	TRBJ1-4	ASSPNQGEVLREKLF
13	TRBV5-1	TRBJ2-5	ASSPLAGGPETQY
13	TRBV4-1	TRBJ1-6	ASSQPGQNNSPLH
12	TRBV9	TRBJ1-4	ASSVSQGNEKLF
15	TRBV7-2	TRBJ2-3	ASSSRGTSGGLNTQY
13	TRBV6-1	TRBJ2-2	ASSEIDRGTGELF
13	TRBV6-2/TRBV6-3	TRBJ2-3	ASSYRLREPDTQY
14	TRBV7-2	TRBJ2-3	ASSFVAGGLTDTQY
13	TRBV5-1	TRBJ2-1	ASSLGGGSYNEQF
13	TRBV9	TRBJ2-3	ASSVDTGRTDTQY
12	TRBV4-2	TRBJ2-7	ASSQGGQSYEQY
15	TRBV18	TRBJ2-2	ASSTRGRGGNTGELF
13	TRBV5-1	TRBJ2-1	ASSLGGTGYNEQF
13	TRBV9	TRBJ2-1	ASSVVSGGLNEQF
14	TRBV5-4	TRBJ1-1	ASSSRQALLNTEAF